What follows are 28 T cell receptor beta chains derived from one specimen sequenced in a study of control samples from healthy donors and cancer patients. Libraries were prepared by immunoSEQ multiplex PCR; TCRdb keeps only in-frame clonotypes and omits some of them. The sample holds about 92,000 clones, roughly 86% seen once. The specimen was blood. These receptors were collected from a woman aged 55-70 years in good health.

This clone was detected a few times. This chain joins TRBV4-1 and TRBJ2-7; 8 nucleotides line up with TRBD2. J gave up 6 bases and V 0 bases, and 10 bases lay outside the gene matches. The length of the CDR3 is 16 residues. Germline CDR1 reads MGHRA; CDR2 reads YSYEKL. The CDR3 bases are TGCGCCAGCAGCCAAGAGTTACCGGGAGGGCAGCTCGAGCAGTACTTC. Protein: CASSQELPGGQLEQYF.

This chain joins TRBV18 and TRBJ2-3; 7 bases align to TRBD2. The CDR3 spans 15 residues. CDR1 is KGHSH and CDR2 is LQKENI in the germline V gene. V trimming: 5 bases; J trimming: 0 bases; junction bases outside the gene matches: 5. In DNA form, the CDR3 reads TGTGCCAGCTCAGATCAGCGGGGTAGCACAGATACGCAGTATTTT. Residues: CASSDQRGSTDTQYF.

This clone occurred a few times. This chain joins TRBV19 and TRBJ2-2, with TRBD1 as a possible D gene (5 bases). The CDR3 totals 15 residues. CDR1 and CDR2 from the germline V gene are LNHDA and SQIVND (reference sequence). Between the trimmed V and J ends, which lost 3 bases and 0 bases, there was a span of 8 bases. DNA for the CDR3: TGTGCCAGTAGTATCAGGGCCTCGAACACCGGGGAGCTGTTTTTT. Amino acid sequence: CASSIRASNTGELFF.

This clone was observed once. The CDR3 region is CASSGGQRQETQYF. The CDR3 DNA sequence: TGTGCCAGCAGCGGGGGACAGCGACAAGAGACCCAGTACTTC. This chain links TRBV5-5 with TRBJ2-5; 7 bases line up with TRBD1. Germline V gene lookup returns CDR1 SGHKS and CDR2 YYEKEE (reference sequence). V lost 4 bases and J lost 2; bases outside the gene matches: 5. There are 14 residues in the CDR3. The full variable domain, completed using reference TRBV5-5 and TRBJ2-5, is DAGVTQSPTHLIKTRGQQVTLRCSPISGHKSVSWYQQVLGQGPQFIFQYYEKEERGRGNFPDRFSARQFPNYSSELNVNALLLGDSALYLCASSGGQRQETQYFGPGTRLLVL.

The genes are TRBV19 and TRBJ2-2, with 8 bases matching TRBD2. CDR1 and CDR2 from the germline V gene are LNHDA and SQIVND (reference sequence). The CDR3 loop spans 17 amino acids. Trimming at V came to 7 bases and at J to 1 base, leaving 11 bases not matched to a gene. CDR3 in DNA: TGTGCCAGTAACCCGACAGCGGGGGTATTGAACACCGGGGAGCTGTTTTTT. Encoded protein: CASNPTAGVLNTGELFF.

This rearrangement joins TRBV18 to TRBJ2-7; possibly TRBD1 for D (5 bases). Trimming left V 4 bases short and J 3 bases short, with 10 bases between. The CDR3 has 13 amino acids. Germline assignment: CDR1 KGHSH and CDR2 LQKENI. In nucleotides, the CDR3 is TGTGCCAGCTCACAACAAGACAGCTACGAGCAGTACTTC. This codes for CASSQQDSYEQYF.

V is TRBV11-3 and J is TRBJ2-1, with D unclear. CDR3 length equals 13 residues. Germline-derived CDR1 and CDR2 are SGHNT and YENEEA. Trimming pared 3 bases from V and 5 bases from J, leaving 8 bases between. As DNA, the CDR3 is TGTGCCAGCAGCTTGAACAGCCACAATGAGCAGTTCTTC. This codes for CASSLNSHNEQFF.

This chain joins TRBV10-3 and TRBJ1-6; the match to TRBD1 covers 7 bases. Trimming cost V 6 bases and J 6 bases; bases outside gene matches: 11. Germline assignment: CDR1 ENHRY and CDR2 SYGVKD. The CDR3 has 16 amino acids. For the CDR3, the DNA is TGTGCCATCAGCCAGAGGGGTGAGGGGGCTAATTCACCCCTCCACTTT. It translates to CAISQRGEGANSPLHF.

V is TRBV11-1 and J is TRBJ2-2; 7 nucleotides match TRBD2. V lost 0 bases, J lost 3 bases, and 4 bases stayed unmatched. The CDR3 has 16 residues. Germline CDR1 SGHAT, CDR2 FQDESV (reference sequence). The CDR3 nucleotides read TGTGCCAGCAGCTTAGCCGGGAGGTTGGACACCGGGGAGCTGTTTTTT. Its translation is CASSLAGRLDTGELFF.

The chain combines TRBV27 with TRBJ2-3; D might be TRBD2 (5 bases). The germline V gene has CDR1 MNHEY and CDR2 SMNVEV (reference sequence). The V end lost 5 bases, the J end lost 4 bases, and 13 bases lay between the germline ends. This CDR3 is built from 14 residues. This CDR3 is CASSPGRSPDTQYF. The CDR3, as DNA: TGTGCCAGCAGTCCGGGAAGGAGTCCAGATACGCAGTATTTT.

The chain has TRBV10-3 and TRBJ1-2; D is unresolved. The germline V gene encodes CDR1 ENHRY and CDR2 SYGVKD. There are 11 residues in the CDR3. The V and J ends lost 4 bases and 3 bases respectively, with 3 bases between them. The CDR3: CAISADYGYTF. The CDR3 nucleotides read TGTGCCATCAGTGCGGACTATGGCTACACCTTC.

The V and J genes are TRBV19 and TRBJ1-5, with D perhaps TRBD1 (6 bases). Germline CDR1 is LNHDA and CDR2 is SQIVND (reference sequence). V lost 3 bases, J lost 1 base, and 10 bases lay in between. This CDR3 region has 15 residues. The CDR3 spells CASSMGQLSNQPQHF. The CDR3 coding sequence is TGTGCCAGTAGTATGGGACAATTGAGCAATCAGCCCCAGCATTTT. Variable domain in full (rest from reference TRBV19 and TRBJ1-5): DGGITQSPKYLFRKEGQNVTLSCEQNLNHDAMYWYRQDPGQGLRLIYYSQIVNDFQKGDIAEGYSVSREKKESFPLTVTSAQKNPTAFYLCASSMGQLSNQPQHFGDGTRLSIL.

This clone has only a few counts. The chain recombines TRBV29-1 with TRBJ2-1, with 8 bases identical to TRBD1. V lost 7 bases, J lost 0 bases, and 8 bases stayed unmatched. In germline, CDR1 is SQVTM, CDR2 ANQGSEA. This CDR3 has 15 amino acids. DNA of the CDR3: TGCAGCGCCGAGACAGGGGCTAGCTCCTACAATGAGCAGTTCTTC. Translation: CSAETGASSYNEQFF.

This chain links TRBV19 with TRBJ1-3, with a tentative D call TRBD1 (6 bases). Germline V gene data show CDR1 as LNHDA and CDR2 as SQIVND (reference sequence). Trimming pared 0 bases from V and 0 bases from J, leaving 15 bases between. This CDR3 is 18 amino acids long. The CDR3 region is CASSIDPPDSASGNTIYF. CDR3 in DNA: TGTGCCAGTAGTATAGATCCTCCGGACAGTGCCTCTGGAAACACCATATATTTT.

The chain recombines TRBV11-2 with TRBJ1-1; 9 bases are a match to TRBD1. With 5 bases clipped from V and 11 bases from J, the junction kept 6 bases outside the gene matches. Germline V CDR1 and CDR2: SGHAT, FQNNGV. This CDR3 region has 12 residues. CDR3 coding DNA: TGTGCCAGCAGCGAAGGGACAGGGCAGGCTTTCTTT. This codes for CASSEGTGQAFF.

The chain combines TRBV28 with TRBJ1-5; D call uncertain. Trimming took off 2 bases at V and 4 bases at J, with 6 bases between the two ends. CDR3 size: 13 residues. CDR1 is MDHEN, CDR2 SYDVKM, per germline. CDR3 coding DNA: TGTGCCAGCAGTTTAGGCCAGAATCAGCCCCAGCATTTT. Translation: CASSLGQNQPQHF.

This clone was counted between two and nine times. The V gene is TRBV5-1, the J gene TRBJ1-3; 7 bases line up with TRBD1. The J segment lost 6 bases and the V segment lost 3 bases, leaving 6 bases of the junction unmatched. Germline lookup yields CDR1 SGHRS and CDR2 YFSETQ. The length of the CDR3 is 14 residues. The CDR3 sequence is CASSSKGQSNTIYF. CDR3 coding DNA: TGCGCCAGCAGCTCCAAGGGACAGTCAAACACCATATATTTT.

The chain links TRBV6-5 to TRBJ2-7, with 10 bases aligning to TRBD1. This CDR3 is built from 15 residues. After removal of 5 bases from V and 4 bases from J, the junction contained 8 bases not matched to a gene. The germline V gene encodes CDR1 MNHEY and CDR2 SVGAGI. Here the CDR3 DNA reads TGTGCCAGCAGTCCGACCGGGACAGGGGCATACGAGCAGTACTTC. Protein product: CASSPTGTGAYEQYF.

This clone was recorded once. This chain links TRBV3-1 (or the pseudogene TRBV3-2) with TRBJ2-7; D remains unclear. Trimming pared 4 bases from V and 1 base from J, leaving 5 bases between. Germline V gene data show CDR1 as LGHDT and CDR2 as YNNKEL (reference sequence). The CDR3 sequence is 12 residues long. CDR3 sequence: CASSLVSYEQYF. The CDR3 nucleotides are TGTGCCAGCAGCCTAGTTTCCTACGAGCAGTACTTC.

The CDR3 loop is CASSYLLTGKIYNEQFF. The CDR3 DNA sequence: TGTGCCAGCAGTTACCTCCTTACAGGGAAGATCTACAATGAGCAGTTCTTC. The chain uses TRBV6-2 or TRBV6-3 and TRBJ2-1; TRBD1 is a possible D gene (6 bases). CDR1 MNHEY and CDR2 SVGEGT come from the germline V gene. The CDR3 spans 17 residues. Trimming took 2 bases from V and 3 from J, leaving 17 bases between them.

The rearrangement joins TRBV2 to TRBJ1-2, with TRBD1 matching 7 bases. With V trimmed by 6 bases and J by 4 bases, 8 bases remained unmatched. The CDR3 has 14 residues. Germline-derived CDR1 and CDR2 are SNHLY and FYNNEI. The CDR3 DNA sequence: TGTGCCAGCAGACCCGGGACAGTCAGCTATGGCTACACCTTC. This sequence encodes CASRPGTVSYGYTF.

This clone was seen only a few times. CDR3 amino acids: CATSDFGRGAEDTQYF. The CDR3 nucleotides are TGTGCCACCAGTGATTTCGGGCGGGGGGCGGAGGATACGCAGTATTTT. The rearrangement uses TRBV24-1 and TRBJ2-3; 8 bases map to TRBD2. This CDR3 spans 16 amino acids. V shed 1 base and J 6 bases; nucleotides not matched to a gene: 8. From germline, CDR1 is KGHDR and CDR2 SFDVKD.

V is TRBV2 and J is TRBJ2-7; no clear D. The CDR3 has 11 amino acids. Germline CDR1 and CDR2: SNHLY and FYNNEI. Trimming pared 7 bases from V and 4 bases from J, leaving 8 bases between. The CDR3 sequence: CASMGGYEQYF. In nucleotides, the CDR3 is TGTGCCAGCATGGGTGGTTACGAGCAGTACTTC.

The rearrangement uses TRBV5-1 and TRBJ2-7; 8 positions agree with TRBD1. CDR1 and CDR2 from the germline V gene are SGHRS and YFSETQ. The CDR3 has 14 amino acids. The ends lost 4 bases at V and 2 bases at J; junction bases unmatched: 5. CDR3 DNA sequence: TGCGCCAGCAGCCTTTGGGACAGGCCCTACGAGCAGTACTTC. As protein: CASSLWDRPYEQYF.

This sequence joins TRBV10-3 and TRBJ1-2, with D possibly being TRBD1 (5 bases). The CDR3 is 15 amino acids. V lost 3 bases and J lost 2, with 13 bases in between. The germline V gene encodes CDR1 ENHRY and CDR2 SYGVKD. In DNA form, the CDR3 reads TGTGCCATCAGTGAAGGGGCGAGAGAGAACTATGGCTACACCTTC. This codes for CAISEGARENYGYTF.

In nucleotides, the CDR3 is TGTGCCAGCTTTGGGCTTAACTATGGCTACACCTTC. This translates into CASFGLNYGYTF. The V call is TRBV6-5, the J call TRBJ1-2; no clear D. Germline lookup yields CDR1 MNHEY and CDR2 SVGAGI. CDR3 length: 12 amino acids. Trimming took 8 bases from V and 1 from J, leaving 8 bases between them.

This chain joins TRBV5-6 and TRBJ2-5; the match to TRBD1 covers 10 bases. The CDR3 runs to 18 residues. Looked up from germline, CDR1 is SGHDT and CDR2 is YYEEEE. V shed 4 bases and J 1 base; nucleotides not matched to a gene: 13. The CDR3 DNA is TGTGCCAGCAGCCCCTCCCGGGACAGGGGTCGGGGCCAAGAGACCCAGTACTTC. Its translation is CASSPSRDRGRGQETQYF. Looking up the rest from reference TRBV5-6 and TRBJ2-5 gives the full variable domain: DAGVTQSPTHLIKTRGQQVTLRCSPKSGHDTVSWYQQALGQGPQFIFQYYEEEERQRGNFPDRFSGHQFPNYSSELNVNALLLGDSALYLCASSPSRDRGRGQETQYFGPGTRLLVL.

V gene TRBV6-4 combines with J gene TRBJ1-1; D is uncertain. CDR1 MRHNA and CDR2 SNTAGT come from the germline V gene. The CDR3 totals 13 residues. Trimming removed 0 bases from V and 5 bases from J, with 7 bases in between. CDR3 DNA sequence: TGTGCCAGCAGTGACTCCTTTAGTACTGAAGCTTTCTTT. It is translated as CASSDSFSTEAFF.